These T cell receptor beta chains were read from a single sample in a study. TCRdb re-called the 5' RACE reads through MiXCR, storing one row per CDR3 protein. This table holds some 44,000 distinct CDR3 sequences, 30% found once. Sequenced material: tumor-infiltrating memory CD4+ T cells sorted from the breast tumor. The receptors were sampled from a female donor with breast cancer. The CDR3 runs from the conserved cysteine through the conserved F or W. The order of the fields is D gene, clone size, J gene, V gene, CDR3 DNA, CDR3 protein. The D gene is left open where the match is weak. Part of the rows lack a size; the others show once, few, many or a class for expanded clones.

>TRBD2|few|TRBJ2-3|TRBV7-3
TGTGCCAGCAGGAGGGGACTAGGGTTGGCAGATACGCAGTATTTT
CASRRGLGLADTQYF
>NA|many|TRBJ2-2|TRBV7-9
TGTGCCAGCACTGGGGCAGACGGGGAGCTGTTTTTT
CASTGADGELFF
>TRBD1|few|TRBJ2-1|TRBV20-1
TGCAGTGGAACAGGGGAAAACAATGAGCAGTTCTTC
CSGTGENNEQFF
>NA|few|TRBJ2-2|TRBV6-2/TRBV6-3
TGTGCCCACTGGTCGGGCTTGAACACCGGGGAGCTGTTTTTT
CAHWSGLNTGELFF
>NA|NA|TRBJ2-1|TRBV7-3
TGTGCCAGCAGCCCACTCGGGCTGCTCAACGAGGGAGAGGGTGAGCAGTTCTTC
CASSPLGLLNEGEGEQFF
>TRBD1|few|TRBJ1-5|TRBV28
TGTGCCAGCAGTCCCACCCTTGGACAGGGGGCAAATCAGCCCCAGCATTTT
CASSPTLGQGANQPQHF
>NA|NA|TRBJ2-1|TRBV25-1
TGTGCCAGTACTGAGGACCCTCGCTCCTACAATGAGCAGTTCTTC
CASTEDPRSYNEQFF
>TRBD2|NA|TRBJ2-7|TRBV27
TGTGCCAGCAGTTCTCTAGCGGGAGTAGACGAGCAGTACTTC
CASSSLAGVDEQYF
>TRBD2|NA|TRBJ2-1|TRBV4-3
TGCGCCAGCAGCCAAGTTGCGGGAGGTAATGGGTACAATGAGCAGTTCTTC
CASSQVAGGNGYNEQFF
>TRBD2|NA|TRBJ2-2|TRBV11-2
TGTGCCAGCAGCTTGGCGGGGGGCATCGGGGAGCTGTTTTTT
CASSLAGGIGELFF
>NA|many|TRBJ2-7|TRBV6-1
TGTGCCAGCAGTGAACAGGGTGGCGCGGGAGAGCAGTACTTC
CASSEQGGAGEQYF
>NA|NA|TRBJ1-1|TRBV27
TGTGCCAGCAGCCCCTCGCCATTCAGCACTGAAGCTTTCTTT
CASSPSPFSTEAFF
>NA|few|TRBJ2-7|TRBV4-1
TGCGCCAGCAGCCCTGAACAGGACTACTACGAGCAGTACTTC
CASSPEQDYYEQYF
>NA|NA|TRBJ1-4|TRBV7-8
TGTGCCAGCAGCTTATTTTTGGGGGGCGCCACTAATGAAAAACTGTTTTTT
CASSLFLGGATNEKLFF
>NA|NA|TRBJ1-6|TRBV7-9
TGTGCCAGCAGCTTTGGCATAGCGGGGTCACCCCTCCACTTT
CASSFGIAGSPLHF
>NA|NA|TRBJ2-5|TRBV7-9
TGTGCCAGCAGCTCCTCAGGCGAGACCCAGTACTTC
CASSSSGETQYF
>NA|few|TRBJ2-1|TRBV7-2
TGTGCCAGCAGCTTAGCTCGCGGGGCCGGGAATGAGCAGTTCTTC
CASSLARGAGNEQFF
>NA|NA|TRBJ2-2|TRBV9
TGTGCCAGCAGCGTAGTGGGCGGGGAGCTGTTTTTT
CASSVVGGELFF
>NA|medium-sized|TRBJ2-1|TRBV12-3/TRBV12-4
TGTGCCAGCAGTTTAGTCCAGGAGAAGCAGTTCTTC
CASSLVQEKQFF
>TRBD1|many|TRBJ2-3|TRBV6-2/TRBV6-3
TGTGCCAGCAGCGATCCGGGACAGGGCGCAGATACGCAGTATTTT
CASSDPGQGADTQYF
>NA|few|TRBJ1-2|TRBV12-3/TRBV12-4
TGTGCCAGCAGCTGGGGGGGAGGACAAGTTGGCTACACCTTC
CASSWGGGQVGYTF
>TRBD1|NA|TRBJ1-2|TRBV6-5
TGTGCCAGCAGTTACGGGGACAGGAGGGTGGGTGGCTACACCTTC
CASSYGDRRVGGYTF
>TRBD1|few|TRBJ1-6|TRBV3-1
TGTGCCAGCAGTTTTGGGACAGGGAGGAACTATAATTCACCCCTCCACTTT
CASSFGTGRNYNSPLHF
>NA|NA|TRBJ2-1|TRBV7-2
TGTGCCAGCAGCCGCGAGGCGGCCTCCTACAATGAGCAGTTCTTC
CASSREAASYNEQFF
>NA|many|TRBJ1-5|TRBV6-2/TRBV6-3
TGTGCCATTCAGGACAGAAGCAATCAGCCCCAGCATTTT
CAIQDRSNQPQHF
>TRBD2|few|TRBJ2-1|TRBV5-1
TGCGCCAGCAGCTTGGACGGGGGGTACAATGAGCAGTTCTTC
CASSLDGGYNEQFF
>TRBD1|few|TRBJ2-1|TRBV20-1
TGCAGTGCTAGAGATCCTCCCGGGACAGGGCGGGTTGAGCAGTTCTTC
CSARDPPGTGRVEQFF
>TRBD2|NA|TRBJ2-1|TRBV7-8
TGTGCCAGCAGCCTAACTAGCGGGGGCCCTTACAATGAGCAGTTCTTC
CASSLTSGGPYNEQFF
>TRBD1|many|TRBJ2-3|TRBV29-1
TGCAGCGCTCTCGACAGGGGGTCGGGCACAGATACGCAGTATTTT
CSALDRGSGTDTQYF
>NA|NA|TRBJ1-1|TRBV7-8
TGTGCCAGCAGCTTACAGGGTCCCGGCATGAACACTGAAGCTTTCTTT
CASSLQGPGMNTEAFF
>TRBD1|few|TRBJ2-4|TRBV5-1
TGCGCCAGCAGCTTAGTGACAGGGGCCTCGGACATTCAGTACTTC
CASSLVTGASDIQYF
>NA|few|TRBJ1-1|TRBV20-1
TGCAGTGCTAAGGAAGGGGATATGAACACTGAAGCTCTCTTT
CSAKEGDMNTEALF
>TRBD1|many|TRBJ2-2|TRBV6-5
TGTGCCAGCACCCCCGGGACAGGAAACACCGGGGAGCTGTTTTTT
CASTPGTGNTGELFF
>NA|few|TRBJ2-5|TRBV9
TGTGCCAGCAGCGTAGGAAACAGCCCGCAAGAGACCCAGTACTTC
CASSVGNSPQETQYF
>TRBD1|many|TRBJ1-5|TRBV20-1
TGCAGTGCTAGAGTGAGGGGGCCTAATCAGCCCCAGCATTTT
CSARVRGPNQPQHF
>NA|NA|TRBJ2-7|TRBV7-9
TGTGCCAGCAGCCCAAGGACCGTTAATACCTACGAGCAGTACTTC
CASSPRTVNTYEQYF
>TRBD1|many|TRBJ2-7|TRBV12-3/TRBV12-4
TGTGCCAGCAGAGGGACAGCCTACGAGCAGTACTTC
CASRGTAYEQYF
>TRBD2|NA|TRBJ2-5|TRBV7-2
TGTGCCAGCAGCCCCGGGACTAGCGGGAGGGCCAGGGAGACCCAGTACTTC
CASSPGTSGRARETQYF
>NA|NA|TRBJ2-6|TRBV5-1
TGCGCCAGCAGCCTCCCCGCCTCTGGGGCCAACGTCCTGACTTTC
CASSLPASGANVLTF
>TRBD1|NA|TRBJ1-1|TRBV5-6
TGTGCCAGCAGCGCGGACAGGAACACTGAAGCGTTCTTT
CASSADRNTEAFF
>NA|once|TRBJ2-7|TRBV5-1
TGCGCCAGCAGCTTGTTGGGGGCCAACGAGCAGTACTTC
CASSLLGANEQYF
>TRBD2|NA|TRBJ2-5|TRBV9
TGTGCCAGCAGCGCCACCTTCGGAATAGCGGGGCAAGAGACCCAGTACTTC
CASSATFGIAGQETQYF
>NA|few|TRBJ1-2|TRBV21-1
TGTGCCAGGGTATGGGGGGCTTCTTCCTTCTATGGCTACACCTTC
CARVWGASSFYGYTF
>TRBD2|NA|TRBJ2-2|TRBV7-8
TGTGCCAGCAGCTTAGGACTAGCGGGAGACGGGGAGCTGTTTTTT
CASSLGLAGDGELFF
>TRBD2|NA|TRBJ2-7|TRBV20-1
TGCAGTGCTGTAACTGGACTAGCGGGAGAAAACGAGCAGTACTTC
CSAVTGLAGENEQYF
>NA|NA|TRBJ2-3|TRBV5-1
TGCGCCAGCAGCTTGGGGGGGGCCACCTCAGAGGCAGATACGCAGTATTTT
CASSLGGATSEADTQYF